These 15 T cell receptor beta chains came from one sample sequenced in a study of T cells in Graves' hyperthyroidism and ophthalmopathy. Researchers took RNA transcripts and amplified the TCR beta CDR3 regions from them. An initial round of RT-PCR targeting the TCR CDR3 relied on the HTBI primer set. TCRdb fed the multiplex PCR reads into MiXCR, producing one record per CDR3 protein. The table has hundreds of thousands of distinct CDR3 sequences, under 30% seen once. The sequencing sample was made of blood. Source of these receptors: a man aged 40-55 years with Graves' hyperthyroidism that later progressed to Graves' ophthalmopathy.

A few counts support this clonotype. This chain joins TRBV11-2 and TRBJ2-7, with 8 bases that match TRBD2. V lost 1 base to trimming and J lost 5 bases; unmatched junction nucleotides: 4. Germline lookup yields CDR1 SGHAT and CDR2 FQNNGV. The CDR3 length is 14 residues. In DNA form, the CDR3 reads TGTGCCAGCAGCTTAGCTTCGACTAGCGACGAGCAGTACTTC. Amino acids: CASSLASTSDEQYF.

The chain uses TRBV2 and TRBJ2-6; 7 nucleotides agree with TRBD1. Trimming removed 9 bases from V and 13 bases from J; junction bases left unmatched: 12. The CDR3 is made up of 13 amino acids. In germline, CDR1 is SNHLY, CDR2 FYNNEI. CDR3 nucleotide sequence: TGTGCCAGGAGGACAGGTTCGTTCCCTGTCCTGACTTTC. It codes for CARRTGSFPVLTF.

Ten or more counts support this clonotype. The rearrangement joins TRBV20-1 to TRBJ2-2; possibly TRBD2 for D (5 bases). The germline V gene encodes CDR1 DFQATT and CDR2 SNEGSKA (reference sequence). The CDR3 spans 14 residues. Trimming cost V 5 bases and J 5 bases, with 15 bases left between them. The CDR3 DNA reads as TGCAGTGCTCACGGCAGGACGGGGACCGGGGAGCTGTTTTTT. It yields the protein CSAHGRTGTGELFF.

This clonotype showed up many times. V and J are TRBV7-2 and TRBJ2-2; TRBD1 or TRBD2 may be the D gene (5 bases each). The CDR3 covers 15 residues. Germline CDR1 reads SGHTA; CDR2 reads FQGNSA. With 1 base removed from V and 4 bases from J, the gap between germline ends came to 10 bases. This CDR3 is CASSLGGTLTGELFF. The CDR3 DNA follows: TGTGCCAGCAGCTTAGGGGGGACCCTCACCGGGGAGCTGTTTTTT.

This clonotype was observed many times. This chain connects TRBV12-3 or TRBV12-4 to TRBJ2-7; D call uncertain. CDR3 length: 11 residues. Trimming took 6 bases from V and 4 from J, leaving 7 bases between them. CDR3 protein: CASSTYYEQYF. The CDR3 DNA reads as TGTGCCAGCAGCACCTATTACGAGCAGTACTTC.

This sequence joins TRBV5-1 and TRBJ2-2, with D unresolved. Germline V gene lookup returns CDR1 SGHRS and CDR2 YFSETQ. The CDR3 runs to 14 residues. V lost 0 bases, J lost 4 bases, and 7 bases lay in between. The CDR3 DNA reads as TGCGCCAGCAGCTTGGGAACAGTCACCGGGGAGCTGTTTTTT. It encodes CASSLGTVTGELFF. The whole variable domain, remainder taken from reference TRBV5-1 and TRBJ2-2, is KAGVTQTPRYLIKTRGQQVTLSCSPISGHRSVSWYQQTPGQGLQFLFEYFSETQRNKGNFPGRFSGRQFSNSRSEMNVSTLELGDSALYLCASSLGTVTGELFFGEGSRLTVL.

The table lists this clonotype with many counts. The chain combines TRBV6-2 or TRBV6-3 with TRBJ2-2; 7 bases fit TRBD2. V shed 7 bases, J shed 4 bases, and the junction held 9 bases outside the gene matches. The CDR3 is 15 residues long. Germline V gene data show CDR1 as MNHEY and CDR2 as SVGEGT. The CDR3 sequence: CASTPAGASTGELFF. CDR3 coding DNA: TGTGCCAGCACCCCCGCGGGAGCCAGCACCGGGGAGCTGTTTTTT.

This clonotype was seen at least ten times. The CDR3 protein is CASHRTPGSYEQYF. CDR3 nucleotides: TGTGCCAGCCATCGTACCCCGGGCTCCTACGAGCAGTACTTC. The chain combines TRBV28 with TRBJ2-7; D gene uncertain. V dropped 8 bases and J dropped 0 bases, with 14 bases sitting between them. Germline CDR1 is MDHEN and CDR2 is SYDVKM. The CDR3 extends over 14 amino acids.

Only one count was recorded for this clonotype. The rearrangement joins TRBV7-9 to TRBJ2-2; D is unresolved. The V end lost 2 bases, the J end lost 7 bases, and 11 bases lay between the germline ends. Germline lookup yields CDR1 SEHNR and CDR2 FQNEAQ (reference sequence). The CDR3 runs 14 residues. The CDR3: CASSLSVYGGELFF. CDR3 coding DNA: TGTGCCAGCAGCTTATCCGTGTATGGCGGGGAGCTGTTTTTT.

This clonotype has at least ten counts. This chain uses TRBV7-9 with TRBJ1-2; 7 positions agree with TRBD1. J was trimmed by 8 bases and V by 5 bases; bases with no gene match: 8. In germline, CDR1 is SEHNR, CDR2 FQNEAQ (reference sequence). This CDR3 has 13 amino acids. CDR3 DNA sequence: TGTGCCAGCAGCCAAGGACAGGAGGGCGGCTACACCTTC. This encodes CASSQGQEGGYTF. The variable domain in full, completed from reference TRBV7-9 and TRBJ1-2, reads DTGVSQNPRHKITKRGQNVTFRCDPISEHNRLYWYRQTLGQGPEFLTYFQNEAQLEKSRLLSDRFSAERPKGSFSTLEIQRTEQGDSAMYLCASSQGQEGGYTFGSGTRLTVV.

This sequence joins TRBV28 and TRBJ1-1; perhaps TRBD1 as D (5 bases). This CDR3 is built from 18 residues. The germline V gene has CDR1 MDHEN and CDR2 SYDVKM. Deletions cut 6 bases from V and 0 bases from J, with 23 bases between. This CDR3 is CASSPLGGVLLMNTEAFF. The CDR3 coding sequence is TGTGCCAGCAGCCCCTTGGGGGGGGTACTTTTAATGAACACTGAAGCTTTCTTT.

This clonotype was picked up many times. J is TRBJ2-2 and V is TRBV9; D is possibly TRBD1 (5 bases). Trimming cost V 0 bases and J 6 bases, with 21 bases left between them. The CDR3 length is 18 residues. Per the germline V gene, CDR1 is SGDLS and CDR2 is YYNGEE. The CDR3 region has the DNA TGTGCCAGCAGCGTAGTGCCTGGATTAGGGCAGGGTCCCGGGGAGCTGTTTTTT. It specifies CASSVVPGLGQGPGELFF. Complete variable domain (other parts from reference TRBV9 and TRBJ2-2): DSGVTQTPKHLITATGQRVTLRCSPRSGDLSVYWYQQSLDQGLQFLIQYYNGEERAKGNILERFSAQQFPDLHSELNLSSLELGDSALYFCASSVVPGLGQGPGELFFGEGSRLTVL.

This clonotype has ten or more counts. The chain couples TRBV5-1 to TRBJ1-1; 8 bases fit TRBD1. Germline CDR1 and CDR2: SGHRS and YFSETQ. Losses at the gene ends were 3 bases for V and 5 bases for J; bases not matched to a gene: 12. This CDR3 comprises 16 residues. The chain's CDR3 is CASSYDGTGWTTEAFF. Written as DNA, the CDR3 is TGCGCCAGCAGCTACGACGGGACAGGCTGGACAACTGAAGCTTTCTTT.

This clonotype was recorded at least ten times. The chain is built from TRBV3-1 and TRBJ1-1; D not certain. CDR3 length: 14 residues. Germline assignment: CDR1 LGHDT and CDR2 YNNKEL (reference sequence). Trimming cost V 1 base and J 1 base, with 7 bases left between them. DNA of the CDR3: TGTGCCAGCAGCCAAGCGGGAAAGAACACTGAAGCTTTCTTT. Translated: CASSQAGKNTEAFF. Variable domain in full (rest from reference TRBV3-1 and TRBJ1-1): DTAVSQTPKYLVTQMGNDKSIKCEQNLGHDTMYWYKQDSKKFLKIMFSYNNKELIINETVPNRFSPKSPDKAHLNLHINSLELGDSAVYFCASSQAGKNTEAFFGQGTRLTVV.

The J gene is TRBJ1-5, the V gene TRBV6-1, with D possibly matching TRBD1 (5 bases). The V end was cut by 4 bases, the J end by 3 bases, with 13 bases between. In germline, CDR1 is MNHNS, CDR2 SASEGT. CDR3 length equals 15 residues. The CDR3 loop reads CASSGQGALNQPQHF. The CDR3 nucleotides are TGTGCCAGCAGTGGCCAAGGGGCCCTCAATCAGCCCCAGCATTTT.